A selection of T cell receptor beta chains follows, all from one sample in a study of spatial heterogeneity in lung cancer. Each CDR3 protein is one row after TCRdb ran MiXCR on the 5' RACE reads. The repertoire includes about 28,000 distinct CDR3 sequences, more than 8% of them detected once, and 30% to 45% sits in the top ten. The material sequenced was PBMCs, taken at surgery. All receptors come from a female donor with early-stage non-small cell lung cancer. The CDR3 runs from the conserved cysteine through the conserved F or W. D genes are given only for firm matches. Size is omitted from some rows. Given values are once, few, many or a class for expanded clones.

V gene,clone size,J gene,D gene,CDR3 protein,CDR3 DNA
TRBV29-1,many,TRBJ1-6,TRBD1,CSFRQGSDNSPLHF,TGCAGCTTCCGACAGGGTTCGGATAATTCACCCCTCCACTTT
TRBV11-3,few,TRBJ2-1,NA,CASSATGVPVNEQFF,TGTGCCAGCAGCGCGACGGGAGTACCCGTTAATGAGCAGTTCTTC
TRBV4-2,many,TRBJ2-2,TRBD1,CASSRAGTGSGELFF,TGTGCCAGCAGTCGCGCCGGGACAGGGTCCGGGGAGCTGTTTTTT
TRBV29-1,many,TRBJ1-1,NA,CSVEKTGNTEAFF,TGCAGCGTTGAGAAGACAGGGAACACTGAAGCTTTCTTT
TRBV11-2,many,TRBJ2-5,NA,CASSSRRAQETQYF,TGTGCCAGCAGCTCTCGGAGGGCCCAAGAGACCCAGTACTTC
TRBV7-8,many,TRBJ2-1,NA,CASSPRWVMNEQFF,TGTGCCAGCAGCCCTAGATGGGTAATGAATGAGCAGTTCTTC
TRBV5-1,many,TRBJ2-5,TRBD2,CASSLALRAGGRETQYF,TGCGCCAGCAGCTTGGCCCTCAGAGCGGGAGGCCGGGAGACCCAGTACTTC
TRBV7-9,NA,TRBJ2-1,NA,CATPHQGQGASGRSYNEQFF,TGTGCCACTCCCCATCAGGGACAGGGGGCTAGCGGGAGGTCCTACAATGAGCAGTTCTTC
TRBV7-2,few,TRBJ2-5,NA,CASSSQAETQYF,TGTGCCAGCAGCTCCCAGGCCGAGACCCAGTACTTC
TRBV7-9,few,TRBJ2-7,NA,CASSSIQQGSYEQYF,TGTGCCAGCAGCTCGATCCAACAGGGTTCCTACGAGCAGTACTTC
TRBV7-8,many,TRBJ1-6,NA,CASSFGNRVSPLHF,TGTGCCAGCAGCTTCGGGAACAGGGTCTCACCCCTCCACTTT
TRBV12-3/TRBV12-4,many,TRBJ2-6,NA,CASSTTGSSGANVLTF,TGTGCCAGCAGCACAACAGGGAGCTCTGGGGCCAACGTCCTGACTTTC
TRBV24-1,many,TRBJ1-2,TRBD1,CATSGGTGHGYTF,TGTGCCACCAGTGGCGGGACAGGCCATGGCTACACCTTC
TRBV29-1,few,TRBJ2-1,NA,CSVELDSSNEQFF,TGCAGCGTTGAATTGGACAGTTCCAATGAGCAGTTCTTC
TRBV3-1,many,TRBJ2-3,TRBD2,CASSQRTSANTDTQYF,TGTGCCAGCAGCCAGAGGACTAGCGCCAACACAGATACGCAGTATTTT
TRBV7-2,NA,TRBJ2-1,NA,CASSSYIRNEQFF,TGTGCCAGCAGCAGCTATATCCGCAATGAGCAGTTCTTC
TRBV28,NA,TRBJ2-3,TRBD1,CASRFNWTGVADTQYF,TGTGCCAGCAGATTTAATTGGACAGGGGTGGCAGATACGCAGTATTTT
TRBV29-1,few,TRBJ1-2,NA,CSVESASAHGYTF,TGCAGCGTTGAATCCGCCTCTGCCCATGGCTACACCTTC
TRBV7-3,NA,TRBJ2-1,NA,CASSPRQGYEQFF,TGTGCCAGCAGCCCAAGGCAGGGATATGAGCAGTTCTTC
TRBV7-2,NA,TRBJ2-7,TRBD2,CASSRLAGDSYEQYF,TGTGCCAGCAGCCGACTAGCGGGAGACTCCTACGAGCAGTACTTC
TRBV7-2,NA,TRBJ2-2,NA,CASSFRPGPGELFF,TGTGCCAGCAGCTTCCGACCGGGGCCCGGGGAGCTGTTTTTT
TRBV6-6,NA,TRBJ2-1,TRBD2,CASSYRRESYNEQFF,TGTGCCAGCAGTTACCGGCGGGAGTCCTACAATGAGCAGTTCTTC
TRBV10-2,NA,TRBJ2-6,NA,CASSESIVSGANVLTF,TGCGCCAGCAGTGAGTCTATCGTCTCTGGGGCCAACGTCCTGACTTTC
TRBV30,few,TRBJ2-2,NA,CAWSTITGELFF,TGTGCCTGGAGTACTATCACCGGGGAGCTGTTTTTT
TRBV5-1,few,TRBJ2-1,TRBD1,CASSLGGQGIYEQFF,TGCGCCAGCAGCTTGGGGGGACAGGGGATCTATGAGCAGTTCTTC
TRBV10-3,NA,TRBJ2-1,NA,CAIRGTENYNEQFF,TGTGCCATCAGGGGGACCGAGAACTACAATGAGCAGTTCTTC
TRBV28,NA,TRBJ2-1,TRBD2,CASTGTSDFNTEQFF,TGTGCCAGCACCGGGACTAGCGACTTTAATACTGAGCAGTTCTTC
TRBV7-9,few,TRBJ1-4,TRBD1,CASSQQGLGEKLFF,TGTGCCAGCAGCCAACAGGGGCTTGGGGAAAAACTGTTTTTT
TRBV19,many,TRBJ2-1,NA,CASSPGTWYNEQFF,TGTGCCAGTAGCCCCGGGACCTGGTACAATGAGCAGTTCTTC
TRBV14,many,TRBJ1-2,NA,CASGQSANYGYTF,TGTGCCAGCGGACAGTCAGCTAACTATGGCTACACCTTC
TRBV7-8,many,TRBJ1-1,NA,CASSPRTANEAFF,TGTGCCAGCAGCCCTAGGACAGCGAATGAAGCTTTCTTT
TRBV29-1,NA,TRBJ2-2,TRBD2,CSVYVTSPTGELFF,TGCAGCGTGTATGTGACTAGCCCCACCGGGGAGCTGTTTTTT
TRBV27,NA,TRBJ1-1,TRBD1,CASSPRQGWVTEAFF,TGTGCCAGCAGTCCCCGACAGGGATGGGTCACTGAAGCTTTCTTT
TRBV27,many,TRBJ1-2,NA,CASSSRQANGYTF,TGTGCCAGCAGTTCCAGACAGGCTAATGGCTACACCTTC
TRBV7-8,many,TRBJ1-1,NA,CASRMITEAFF,TGTGCCAGCAGGATGATAACTGAAGCTTTCTTT
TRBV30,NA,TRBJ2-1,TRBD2,CAWSAGTSTNEQFF,TGTGCCTGGAGTGCAGGGACTAGCACCAATGAGCAGTTCTTC
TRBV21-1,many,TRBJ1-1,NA,CASRSGTGDVNTEAFF,TGTGCCAGCAGATCCGGGACAGGGGACGTTAACACTGAAGCTTTCTTT
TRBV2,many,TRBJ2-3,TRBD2,CASSDTPRLARTSDTQYF,TGTGCCAGCAGTGACACTCCTCGACTAGCGCGAACTTCGGATACGCAGTATTTT
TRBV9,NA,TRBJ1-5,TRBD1,CASSVGSGQFYQPQHF,TGTGCCAGCAGCGTAGGCTCGGGACAGTTCTATCAGCCCCAGCATTTT
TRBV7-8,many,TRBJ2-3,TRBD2,CASSLALAGVGNTQYF,TGTGCCAGCAGCTTAGCGCTAGCGGGAGTAGGCAATACGCAGTATTTT
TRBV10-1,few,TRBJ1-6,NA,CASTETVNNSPLHF,TGCGCCAGCACCGAGACGGTGAATAATTCACCCCTCCACTTT
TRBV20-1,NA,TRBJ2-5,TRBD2,CSALAGYETQYF,TGCAGTGCACTAGCGGGATATGAGACCCAGTACTTC
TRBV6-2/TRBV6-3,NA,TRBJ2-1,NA,CASSYSPEWGNEQFF,TGTGCCAGCAGTTACTCGCCCGAATGGGGCAATGAGCAGTTCTTC
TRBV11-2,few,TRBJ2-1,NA,CASSSDYNEQFF,TGTGCCAGCAGCTCGGACTACAATGAGCAGTTCTTC
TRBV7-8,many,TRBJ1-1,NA,CASSPRMNTEAFF,TGTGCCAGCAGTCCAAGGATGAACACTGAAGCTTTCTTT
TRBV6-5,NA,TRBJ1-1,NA,CASSPAVALNRAAAFF,TGTGCCAGCAGCCCAGCCGTTGCCCTAAACAGGGCGGCAGCTTTCTTT
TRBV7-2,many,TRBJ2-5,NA,CASSSGETQYF,TGTGCCAGCAGCTCAGGAGAGACCCAGTACTTC
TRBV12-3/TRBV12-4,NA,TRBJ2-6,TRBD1,CASMDFGGQGAYGANVLTF,TGTGCCAGCATGGATTTTGGGGGACAGGGGGCTTATGGGGCCAACGTCCTGACTTTC
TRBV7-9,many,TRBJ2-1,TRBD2,CASSLVGLKNEQFF,TGTGCCAGCAGCTTAGTGGGACTAAAAAATGAGCAGTTCTTC
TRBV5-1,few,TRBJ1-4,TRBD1,CASSTSGTGSEKLFF,TGCGCCAGCAGCACCTCCGGGACAGGGTCTGAAAAACTGTTTTTT
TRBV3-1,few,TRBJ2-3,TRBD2,CASSQTGGRGTDTQYF,TGTGCCAGCAGCCAGACGGGCGGGAGAGGGACAGATACGCAGTATTTT
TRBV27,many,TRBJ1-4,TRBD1,CASSSHRGQGEKLFF,TGTGCCAGCAGTTCCCACAGGGGGCAGGGTGAAAAACTGTTTTTT
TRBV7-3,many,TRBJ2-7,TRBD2,CASSPGLAGDEQYF,TGTGCCAGCAGCCCGGGACTAGCGGGGGACGAGCAGTACTTC
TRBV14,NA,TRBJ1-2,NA,CASSSGTHRYGYTF,TGTGCCAGCAGCTCCGGGACCCACCGCTATGGCTACACCTTC